These 23 T cell receptor beta chains were all obtained from the same sample, sequenced in a study of blood T cell repertoires in COVID-19. Profiled with immunoSEQ multiplex PCR; TCRdb holds only in-frame clones, not every one. The table shows 85,000 to 130,000 clones, with 75% to 95% occurring only once. Material: peripheral blood. These TCRs come from a human donor in a cohort sampled during active COVID-19.

The J gene is TRBJ1-1, the V gene TRBV9; 7 bases match TRBD1. The CDR3 extends over 14 amino acids. Germline values: CDR1 SGDLS, CDR2 YYNGEE. With 0 bases clipped from V and 6 bases from J, the junction kept 5 bases outside the gene matches. In DNA, the CDR3 is TGTGCCAGCAGCGTAGAAGGGGGCTGGGCTGAAGCTTTCTTT. This sequence encodes CASSVEGGWAEAFF.

This clone was counted once. The chain is built from TRBV6-5 and TRBJ2-6; 7 nucleotides line up with TRBD1. The CDR3 consists of 14 residues. In germline, CDR1 is MNHEY, CDR2 SVGAGI. Trimming took 8 bases from V and 2 from J; bases not matched to a gene: 3. The chain's CDR3 is CASADRAGANVLTF. The CDR3 DNA reads TGTGCCAGCGCCGACAGGGCTGGGGCCAACGTCCTGACTTTC.

The rearrangement uses TRBV19 and TRBJ2-1, with 8 positions matching TRBD2. Trimming took 3 bases from V and 10 from J; bases not matched to a gene: 11. This CDR3 is 15 amino acids long. Germline-derived CDR1 and CDR2 are LNHDA and SQIVND (reference sequence). CDR3 sequence: CASSMGTRGLSEQFF. The CDR3 DNA sequence: TGTGCCAGTAGTATGGGGACTAGAGGGCTTTCCGAGCAGTTCTTC.

This clone is a singleton in its sample. The chain uses TRBV3-1 (or the pseudogene TRBV3-2) and TRBJ2-2, with 9 bases identical to TRBD2. Germline CDR1 LGHDT, CDR2 YNNKEL (reference sequence). The V gene end was trimmed by 1 base and the J gene end by 6 bases; junction bases not matched to a gene: 6. The CDR3 is made up of 16 amino acids. The CDR3 DNA follows: TGTGCCAGCAGCCAAGGTAGCGGGAGATGGGCCGGGGAGCTGTTTTTT. This sequence encodes CASSQGSGRWAGELFF.

This chain uses TRBV14 with TRBJ1-3; 7 nucleotides agree with TRBD1. The CDR3 runs to 15 residues. Germline CDR1 and CDR2: SGHDN and FVKESK. The V segment lost 6 bases and the J segment 0 bases; nucleotides outside the gene matches: 5. The CDR3 sequence is CASRQGTYSGNTIYF. Here the CDR3 DNA reads TGTGCCAGCAGACAGGGGACTTACTCTGGAAACACCATATATTTT.

The chain employs TRBV28 and TRBJ2-7; 7 nucleotides agree with TRBD1. V shed 2 bases and J 4 bases; nucleotides not matched to a gene: 11. The CDR3 has 16 amino acids. From germline, CDR1 is MDHEN and CDR2 SYDVKM. CDR3 sequence reads: CASSLRVGQRIYEQYF. The CDR3 DNA sequence: TGTGCCAGCAGTTTACGGGTGGGACAGAGAATATACGAGCAGTACTTC.

The chain recombines TRBV25-1 with TRBJ1-5, with unresolved D. The CDR3 totals 17 residues. The V and J ends lost 1 base and 1 base respectively, with 14 bases between them. Germline V CDR1 and CDR2: MGHDK, SYGVNS. The chain's CDR3 is CASSESPRDRSNQPQHF. DNA for the CDR3: TGTGCCAGCAGTGAATCCCCCCGGGATCGGAGCAATCAGCCCCAGCATTTT. Together with reference TRBV25-1 and TRBJ1-5, the CDR3 gives the full variable domain: EADIYQTPRYLVIGTGKKITLECSQTMGHDKMYWYQQDPGMELHLIHYSYGVNSTEKGDLSSESTVSRIRTEHFPLTLESARPSHTSQYLCASSESPRDRSNQPQHFGDGTRLSIL.

The chain links TRBV28 to TRBJ1-1; 7 nucleotides match TRBD1. This CDR3 contains 13 residues. Germline assignment: CDR1 MDHEN and CDR2 SYDVKM. Germline trimming cut 1 base from V and 6 bases from J; bases unmatched to any gene: 2. CDR3 sequence: CASSLSDRAEAFF. In DNA form, the CDR3 reads TGTGCCAGCAGTTTATCAGACAGGGCTGAAGCTTTCTTT.

The CDR3 DNA is TGTGCCAGCGTATTCCGGGACACCGGGGAGCTGTTTTTT. Protein product: CASVFRDTGELFF. The chain is built from TRBV6-5 and TRBJ2-2; D call uncertain. Germline values: CDR1 MNHEY, CDR2 SVGAGI. The germline V and J ends were trimmed by 8 bases and 3 bases, with 10 bases remaining between them. This CDR3 has 13 amino acids.

The V and J genes are TRBV6-1 and TRBJ1-5, with D perhaps TRBD1 (5 bases). The CDR3 totals 18 residues. The V gene's germline CDR1 is MNHNS and CDR2 SASEGT. Trimming pared 2 bases from V and 0 bases from J, leaving 17 bases between. CDR3 protein: CASSELPPGVYSNQPQHF. The CDR3 coding sequence is TGTGCCAGCAGTGAACTCCCGCCGGGGGTGTATAGCAATCAGCCCCAGCATTTT.

This chain links TRBV6-4 with TRBJ1-2; possibly TRBD1 for D (5 bases). The ends were cut back, 8 bases at V and 4 bases at J, with 26 bases in the middle. The length of the CDR3 is 17 residues. Germline V lookup: CDR1 MRHNA, CDR2 SNTAGT. CDR3 protein: CASWISFKTDSSYGYTF. The CDR3 DNA reads as TGTGCCAGCTGGATTTCCTTCAAGACAGATTCTTCCTATGGCTACACCTTC.

This rearrangement joins TRBV20-1 to TRBJ2-7; D not resolved. V was pared by 3 bases and J by 4 bases, with 7 bases between. From germline, CDR1 is DFQATT and CDR2 SNEGSKA (reference sequence). The CDR3 has 11 residues. As DNA, the CDR3 is TGCAGTGCTAGGTACTTATACGAGCAGTACTTC. Its protein is CSARYLYEQYF.

This chain connects TRBV7-3 to TRBJ2-1; perhaps TRBD1 as D (6 bases). V was trimmed by 5 bases and J by 3 bases, leaving 8 bases between them. The CDR3 consists of 13 residues. CDR1 and CDR2 from the germline V gene are SGHTA and FQGTGA. CDR3 loop: CASSPGVYNEQFF. Written as DNA, the CDR3 is TGTGCCAGCAGCCCAGGGGTCTACAATGAGCAGTTCTTC.

The V and J genes are TRBV18 and TRBJ2-7; 10 bases are a match to TRBD2. The germline CDR1 and CDR2 sequences are KGHSH and LQKENI. Unmatched junction bases numbered 5, after V lost 3 bases and J lost 6 bases. This CDR3 is 14 amino acids long. CDR3 sequence reads: CASSPKTSGIEQYF. The CDR3 nucleotides are TGTGCCAGCTCACCGAAAACTAGCGGGATCGAGCAGTACTTC.

The chain links TRBV12-2 to TRBJ2-7; the table's D gene call, TRBD1, was not cross checked with the DNA. TRBV12-2 is flagged as a pseudogene. The length of the CDR3 is 15 residues. For the CDR3, the DNA is TGTGCAAGTCGCTTTGTCCGATCCCAGGCCTACGAGCAGTACTTC. Its translation is CASRFVRSQAYEQYF.

The V gene is TRBV5-1, the J gene TRBJ2-5, with 11 positions matching TRBD2. The CDR3 is 15 amino acids. Trimming cost V 1 base and J 6 bases; bases outside gene matches: 5. Germline loops: CDR1 SGHRS, CDR2 YFSETQ. The CDR3, as DNA: TGCGCCAGCAGCTTGACTAGCGGGGGTCAGCAGACCCAGTACTTC. Its translation: CASSLTSGGQQTQYF.

The chain recombines TRBV5-8 with TRBJ2-7; D remains unclear. Germline lookup yields CDR1 SGHTS and CDR2 YDEGEE. The CDR3 sequence is 12 residues long. Between the trimmed V and J ends, which lost 2 bases and 3 bases, there was a span of 6 bases. This chain's CDR3 is CASSLNYYEQYF. As DNA, the CDR3 is TGTGCCAGCAGCTTAAACTACTACGAGCAGTACTTC.

This sequence joins TRBV5-6 and TRBJ1-1; D remains unclear. Trimming took 0 bases from V and 6 from J, leaving 24 bases between them. CDR1 and CDR2 (germline): SGHDT, YYEEEE. The CDR3 runs to 18 residues. CDR3 DNA: TGTGCCAGCAGCTTGGTATCCCCTCCTAGGTCAAGTCCCTCTGAAGCTTTCTTT. It specifies CASSLVSPPRSSPSEAFF.

In this sample, this clone turned up a few times. J is TRBJ2-2 and V is TRBV11-2, with 15 bases matching TRBD2. The germline V gene encodes CDR1 SGHAT and CDR2 FQNNGV. The CDR3 contains 19 residues. The V and J ends lost 4 bases and 4 bases, in that order; junction bases with no gene match: 10. The CDR3 DNA sequence: TGTGCCAGCAGCTCCCCGGGACTAGCGGGAGGCCGGGGCACCGGGGAGCTGTTTTTT. Translated, it gives CASSSPGLAGGRGTGELFF.

The rearrangement joins TRBV7-9 to TRBJ2-5; unclear D gene. Germline V gives CDR1 SEHNR, CDR2 FQNEAQ (reference sequence). The V end was cut by 11 bases, the J end by 8 bases, with 9 bases between. The CDR3 loop spans 9 amino acids. The chain's CDR3 is CAGEGTQYF. The CDR3 DNA reads as TGTGCCGGAGAAGGAACCCAGTACTTC. Looking up the rest from reference TRBV7-9 and TRBJ2-5 gives the full variable domain: DTGVSQNPRHKITKRGQNVTFRCDPISEHNRLYWYRQTLGQGPEFLTYFQNEAQLEKSRLLSDRFSAERPKGSFSTLEIQRTEQGDSAMYLCAGEGTQYFGPGTRLLVL.

The J gene is TRBJ2-5, the V gene TRBV4-1; D might be TRBD2 (6 bases). The assigned J gene may be wrong: the sequence end matches TRBJ2-7 better. Germline V gene sequence: CDR1 MGHRA, CDR2 YSYEKL. The CDR3 sequence is 19 residues long. The CDR3 is CASSPVLTRGARLAYEQYF. CDR3 bases: TGCGCCAGCAGCCCTGTCCTCACCCGAGGGGCCCGACTAGCCTACGAGCAGTACTTC.

The rearrangement uses TRBV18 and TRBJ1-5, with TRBD1 matching over 7 bases. This CDR3 has 16 amino acids. Looked up from germline, CDR1 is KGHSH and CDR2 is LQKENI. V trimming: 6 bases; J trimming: 6 bases; junction bases outside the gene matches: 14. CDR3 in DNA: TGTGCCAGCTCCAAGACTGGACAGGCTGGGGGTCAGCCCCAGCATTTT. Translated, it gives CASSKTGQAGGQPQHF. The complete variable domain, with remaining parts taken from reference TRBV18 and TRBJ1-5, reads NAGVMQNPRHLVRRRGQEARLRCSPMKGHSHVYWYRQLPEEGLKFMVYLQKENIIDESGMPKERFSAEFPKEGPSILRIQQVVRGDSAAYFCASSKTGQAGGQPQHFGDGTRLSIL.

The chain recombines TRBV27 with TRBJ2-1; weak D call: TRBD1 (6 bases). Germline V gene data show CDR1 as MNHEY and CDR2 as SMNVEV (reference sequence). CDR3 length equals 13 residues. Trimming removed 6 bases at V and 10 bases at J, with 16 bases between. The DNA for the CDR3 is TGTGCCAGCAGACGAACAGGGCGGATGGAGCAGTTCTTC. Amino acids: CASRRTGRMEQFF.